The clone carrying this T cell receptor (beta chain) was observed once. Its antigen remains unknown. This sample stems from a study of graft-versus-host responses after intestinal transplantation. Across the study: Transplant types were multivisceral, liver-intestinal, or isolated intestinal. Study results and limitations: Recipient marrow showed GvH clones, some seen first in ileum or blood. There was an association between peak levels of circulating GvH clones and early post-transplant HvG declines.

TCRdb's copy holds only in-frame clones and misses some; the assay was immunoSEQ multiplex PCR. The sample has around 77,000 clones; approximately 94% are singletons. The CDR3 is made up of 13 amino acids. Trimming took 7 bases from V and 2 from J, leaving 13 bases between them. The germline V gene encodes CDR1 SGHRS and CDR2 YFSETQ. This clonotype originated in a human donor who received an intestinal transplant. Specimen: unstimulated CD8+ T cells sorted from spleen or lymph node cells, collected before intestinal transplant. V usage is TRBV5-1 and J usage is TRBJ2-7; D remains unclear. The DNA of the CDR3 is TGCGCCAGCGGCCCCTTGGACGCCTACGAGCAGTACTTC. The encoded protein is CASGPLDAYEQYF.